The rows below give T cell receptor beta chains drawn from one sample of a study of T cell clonotyping in hematopoietic cell transplantation. Some clones are missing from TCRdb's copy, which holds only in-frame ones; the method was immunoSEQ multiplex PCR. The data show over 25,000 clones, roughly 80% seen once. Sample: peripheral blood mononuclear cells, taken before stem cell transplant. The receptors come from a woman aged 30 to 39 with chronic myeloid leukemia. Some clones in this sample may be carry-over from other donors' samples. Each CDR3 is given with its conserved first and last residue. A D gene is named only where the DNA matches it firmly. Only some rows state a clone size, as once, few, many or a class for expanded clones.

d_call	clone_size	j_call	v_call	cdr3_aa	cdr3_nt
.	.	TRBJ1-2	TRBV4-1	CASSHPQGNGYTF	TGCGCCAGCAGCCACCCCCAGGGAAATGGCTACACCTTC
.	.	TRBJ1-2	TRBV7-2	CASSLARGVYGYTF	TGTGCCAGCAGCTTGGCTAGGGGAGTCTATGGCTACACCTTC
TRBD2	.	TRBJ2-3	TRBV4-1	CASSQPSRGGTDTQYF	TGCGCCAGCAGCCAACCCAGCCGGGGGGGCACAGATACGCAGTATTTT
.	.	TRBJ1-1	TRBV5-1	CASFETGGGNTEAFF	TGCGCCAGCTTTGAGACAGGTGGCGGGAACACTGAAGCTTTCTTT
.	.	TRBJ1-2	TRBV2	CASSEDEGTGSGYTF	TGTGCCAGCAGTGAAGATGAGGGGACCGGGTCGGGCTACACCTTC
.	.	TRBJ2-2	TRBV5-1	CASSFSAAINTGELFF	TGCGCCAGCAGCTTTAGTGCGGCGATTAACACCGGGGAGCTGTTTTTT
.	.	TRBJ1-2	TRBV27	CASLTAFMARTF	TGTGCCAGCCTGACAGCTTTTATGGCTAGGACCTTC
.	.	TRBJ1-1	TRBV7-2	CASSVRRRINTEAFF	TGTGCCAGCAGCGTTCGACGGAGAATAAACACTGAAGCTTTCTTT
.	.	TRBJ1-2	TRBV29-1	CSVEGDLGRPGSGYTF	TGCAGCGTTGAAGGGGATTTAGGCAGGCCCGGGTCTGGCTACACCTTC
.	.	TRBJ1-2	TRBV4-3	CASSQDKRPFYGYTF	TGCGCCAGCAGCCAAGATAAAAGACCTTTCTATGGCTACACCTTC
.	once	TRBJ2-3	TRBV27	CASSPYLHNTDTQYF	TGTGCCAGCAGTCCCTATCTTCACAACACAGATACGCAGTATTTT
TRBD1	.	TRBJ1-4	TRBV29-1	CSVTGGQGSKLFF	TGCAGCGTTACGGGGGGACAGGGGAGCAAACTGTTTTTT
.	.	TRBJ2-1	TRBV12-5	CASGLDTRGEQFF	TGTGCTAGTGGTTTGGACACGCGGGGTGAGCAGTTCTTC
.	.	TRBJ2-7	TRBV7-8	CASSLVSRSSYEQYF	TGTGCCAGCAGCTTAGTTAGTAGGTCCTCCTACGAGCAGTACTTC
TRBD1	.	TRBJ1-1	TRBV10-1	CASSHRTGTEAFF	TGCGCCAGCAGCCACCGGACAGGAACTGAAGCTTTCTTT
TRBD1	.	TRBJ2-1	TRBV29-1	CSVQDRYNEQFF	TGCAGCGTCCAGGACAGGTACAATGAGCAGTTCTTC
.	.	TRBJ1-1	TRBV28	CASSLVHRQAFF	TGTGCCAGCAGTTTGGTACACCGCCAGGCTTTCTTT
TRBD1	.	TRBJ1-2	TRBV9	CASSVGNRGLGGYTF	TGTGCCAGCAGCGTAGGAAACAGGGGGCTTGGTGGCTACACCTTC
TRBD1	.	TRBJ1-4	TRBV5-1	CASSATGVNEKLFF	TGCGCCAGCAGCGCTACAGGGGTTAATGAAAAACTGTTTTTT
TRBD1	once	TRBJ2-3	TRBV2	CASTLTGGRTDTQYF	TGTGCCAGCACCCTGACAGGGGGACGCACAGATACGCAGTATTTT
TRBD1	.	TRBJ1-1	TRBV28	CASSTTLQGWAFF	TGTGCCAGCTCAACAACTTTACAGGGGTGGGCTTTCTTT
.	.	TRBJ1-1	TRBV2	CASSRRQVVEAFF	TGTGCCAGCAGTCGTAGACAGGTCGTAGAAGCTTTCTTT
TRBD1	.	TRBJ1-6	TRBV2	CASSLRMPGQGMSPLHF	TGTGCCAGCAGTCTAAGAATGCCGGGACAGGGTATGTCACCCCTCCACTTT
.	.	TRBJ1-4	TRBV29-1	CSVLTNEKLFF	TGCAGCGTTCTTACTAATGAAAAACTGTTTTTT
.	few	TRBJ1-4	TRBV13	CASSFSGVATNEKLFF	TGTGCCAGCAGCTTTAGTGGGGTGGCAACTAATGAAAAACTGTTTTTT
TRBD2	.	TRBJ2-7	TRBV11-2	CASSLRTSGTSYEQYF	TGTGCCAGCAGCCTACGAACTTCCGGGACTAGCTACGAGCAGTACTTC
TRBD1	.	TRBJ2-7	TRBV5-6	CASSPRMTGSYEQYF	TGTGCCAGCAGCCCCCGTATGACAGGGTCCTACGAGCAGTACTTC
TRBD1	.	TRBJ2-3	TRBV5-1	CASSHRGASTDTQYF	TGCGCCAGCAGTCACAGGGGAGCTAGCACAGATACGCAGTATTTT
.	.	TRBJ1-6	TRBV6-6	CASSYNRVETRSPLHF	TGTGCCAGCAGTTACAATAGGGTGGAAACGCGTTCACCCCTCCACTTT
TRBD1	.	TRBJ2-1	TRBV6-6	CASSYSGQPTYNEQFF	TGTGCCAGCAGTTACTCGGGACAGCCGACGTACAATGAGCAGTTCTTC
TRBD2	.	TRBJ2-5	TRBV4-1	CASSHRGVEETQYF	TGCGCCAGCAGCCATCGGGGGGTGGAAGAGACCCAGTACTTC
.	.	TRBJ2-3	TRBV7-2	CASSQMGHTDTQYF	TGTGCCAGCAGCCAAATGGGGCACACAGATACGCAGTATTTT
TRBD2	.	TRBJ2-7	TRBV4-3	CASSQGVSSGGAGSYEQYF	TGCGCCAGCAGCCAAGGGGTCAGTAGCGGGGGGGCCGGGTCCTACGAGCAGTACTTC
TRBD1	few	TRBJ1-2	TRBV6-5	CASSFRDRGWGGYTF	TGTGCCAGCAGTTTCCGGGACAGGGGTTGGGGTGGCTACACCTTC
TRBD1	.	TRBJ2-7	TRBV7-2	CASSVMDRPSYEQYF	TGTGCCAGCAGTGTTATGGACAGGCCCTCCTACGAGCAGTACTTC
.	once	TRBJ1-3	TRBV4-1	CASSHGGISGVGGNTIYF	TGCGCCAGCAGCCATGGAGGTATATCAGGGGTTGGTGGAAACACCATATATTTT
.	.	TRBJ2-7	TRBV5-1	CASSAGQSYEQYF	TGCGCCAGCAGCGCCGGACAGTCCTACGAGCAGTACTTC
TRBD1	.	TRBJ2-3	TRBV5-1	CASSFTDRVDTQYF	TGCGCCAGCAGCTTTACAGACAGGGTCGATACGCAGTATTTT
TRBD1	.	TRBJ1-1	TRBV6-5	CASSYGTGRTEAFF	TGTGCCAGCAGTTACGGGACAGGTCGGACTGAAGCTTTCTTT
.	.	TRBJ1-2	TRBV5-1	CASSLDGGYGYTF	TGCGCCAGCAGCTTGGATGGAGGCTATGGCTACACCTTC
TRBD1	once	TRBJ1-1	TRBV27	CASSRYGTGAMMNTEAFF	TGTGCCAGCAGCCGCTATGGGACAGGGGCCATGATGAACACTGAAGCTTTCTTT
.	.	TRBJ2-5	TRBV7-8	CASSLGRSETQYF	TGTGCCAGCAGCTTAGGCAGGTCGGAGACCCAGTACTTC
.	.	TRBJ1-1	TRBV27	CASSLFQGGTEAFF	TGTGCCAGCAGTTTATTTCAGGGAGGCACTGAAGCTTTCTTT
TRBD1	.	TRBJ1-2	TRBV4-1	CASSQTGGANYGYTF	TGCGCCAGCAGCCAAACAGGGGGGGCGAACTATGGCTACACCTTC
TRBD2	once	TRBJ2-7	TRBV4-1	CASGFGGSYEQYF	TGCGCCAGCGGCTTCGGGGGGTCCTACGAGCAGTACTTC
TRBD1	few	TRBJ1-1	TRBV30	CAVSGGGLGTEAFF	TGTGCCGTATCAGGGGGCGGTTTAGGCACTGAAGCTTTCTTT
TRBD2	.	TRBJ2-7	TRBV19	CASSMASGGEYEQYF	TGTGCCAGTAGTATGGCGAGCGGGGGGGAATACGAGCAGTACTTC
.	.	TRBJ2-2	TRBV19	CASSSPGASTGELFF	TGTGCCAGCAGTTCACCGGGAGCCAGCACCGGGGAGCTGTTTTTT
.	.	TRBJ1-3	TRBV27	CASSPGGNTIYF	TGTGCCAGCAGTCCCGGGGGAAACACCATATATTTT
TRBD2	medium-sized	TRBJ2-2	TRBV11-2	CASSFPGLAGAPNTGELFF	TGTGCCAGCAGCTTCCCGGGACTAGCGGGGGCCCCGAACACCGGGGAGCTGTTTTTT
.	.	TRBJ2-7	TRBV7-8	CASSLRAGREQYF	TGTGCCAGCAGCTTAAGGGCAGGGCGTGAGCAGTACTTC
TRBD2	.	TRBJ2-5	TRBV11-2	CASSFRSGGQYF	TGTGCCAGCAGTTTCAGGTCGGGGGGTCAGTACTTC
.	.	TRBJ1-1	TRBV5-1	CASSPGGVNTEAFF	TGCGCCAGCAGCCCTGGGGGCGTGAACACTGAAGCTTTCTTT
TRBD1	.	TRBJ1-2	TRBV23-1	CAILRTGSGYTF	TGCGCCATCCTAAGGACAGGGAGTGGCTACACCTTC
.	.	TRBJ1-2	TRBV27	CASSLAANYGYTF	TGTGCCAGCAGTTTAGCAGCTAACTATGGCTACACCTTC
.	.	TRBJ1-2	TRBV7-2	CASSLEPGATYGYTF	TGTGCCAGCAGCTTGGAACCAGGGGCCACCTATGGCTACACCTTC
TRBD1	once	TRBJ2-5	TRBV5-6	CASSLDRGRDQETQYF	TGTGCCAGCAGCTTAGACAGGGGGCGTGACCAAGAGACCCAGTACTTC
.	.	TRBJ1-3	TRBV29-1	CSVVGPPEGSGNTIYF	TGCAGCGTTGTTGGCCCGCCCGAGGGCTCTGGAAACACCATATATTTT
.	.	TRBJ2-2	TRBV7-3	CASSPRGSTGELFF	TGTGCCAGCAGCCCGCGGGGTTCTACCGGGGAGCTGTTTTTT